This T cell receptor beta chain was obtained from a study of spatial heterogeneity in lung cancer. Study at large: The study observed each unique TCR and UMI combination more than ten times on average in raw reads.

Every cDNA TCR molecule received its own unique molecular identifier. TCRdb independently ran MiXCR on the 5' RACE reads; one entry per CDR3 protein. The sample yields over 50,000 distinct CDR3 sequences, around 6% seen once. This clonotype was seen repeatedly, ten times or more. V gave up 5 bases and J gave up 2 bases, with 7 bases separating them. Germline V gives CDR1 DFQATT, CDR2 SNEGSKA (reference sequence). The CDR3 consists of 12 residues. The sample's time point: sample taken at primary tumor resection. Whole RNA obtained from tumor, nontumor lung or frozen PBMC underwent sequencing without sorting.

Sequencing used PBMCs, obtained at surgery. This sequence joins TRBV20-1 and TRBJ1-5; no clear D. The sequence was collected from a female donor with early-stage non-small cell lung cancer. CDR3 loop: CSAHQGNQPQHF. The CDR3 DNA reads TGCAGTGCTCATCAGGGCAATCAGCCCCAGCATTTT.